This T cell receptor (beta chain) was obtained from a study of blood T cell repertoires in COVID-19 (dated by TCRdb to the early 2020s). Context from the whole study: Collaborator samples came from the United States, Italy and Spain and covered acute and convalescent phases of COVID-19. Samples were obtained from the ongoing ImmuneRACE study (first 160 participants) and from some 1,300 subjects provided by 6 global collaborators. The prospective study material was composed of cDNA or gDNA derived from T cells, B-cell-depleted T cells, or PBMCs. Deeply sampled blood TCRbeta repertoires from subjects exposed to, actively infected with, or recovered from COVID-19 were included in the dataset. A de-identified subject ID, COVID-19 status, age in years and sex were almost always included in the sample metadata. A freely available public database, intended as a resource for researchers studying the immune response to SARS-CoV-2, is where the repertoires were released. Where available, HLA class I and class II types were taken from metadata supplied by the sample provider and were not determined by assay-based typing.

About this clone: Its antigen remains undetermined. Base qualities are not recorded, but no much larger clone differs from it by a single base.

V is reduced by 4 bases and J by 2 bases, leaving a spacing of 9 bases between them. CDR1 and CDR2, looked up from the germline V gene, are MGHDK and SYGVNS. Including the terminal cysteine and phenylalanine, the CDR3 comprises 13 residues. Only the CDR3 DNA is retained, 39 bases long and in frame from the first base. What the work shows at the level of the full study, not this receptor alone: The amount of clinical and demographic metadata varied by source and participant and was provided uncurated.

The immunoSEQ Assay, a bias-controlled multiplex PCR, was used to amplify TCRbeta CDR3 regions from genomic DNA. The authors' analysis ran thus. Within the assay, amplification of reference gene primers was used to estimate how many nucleated cells each sample contained. To quantify the absolute abundance of each unique TCRbeta CDR3 rearrangement, sequence reads were collapsed and filtered. For each sample, productive Simpson clonality was calculated by taking the square root of Simpson's diversity index across productive rearrangements. The table comes from immuneACCESS by way of TCRdb, which keeps in-frame sequences with V and J called. Part of the clones is missing from these tables; in studies checked, under half for an unresolved V gene and the rest for unknown reasons. The DNA was the basis for D and trimming; V, J and clone size are from that table. The table for this sample lists hundreds of thousands of clones; 80% to 90% of them were counted only once. About 1% of the sample belongs to the ten largest clones.

Enrolling through a virtual design, the prospective study's participants ranged in age from about 18 to 89 years and lived across 24 United States geographic areas. In the prospective study, participants were assigned to cohorts based on the clinical history participants reported in a screening survey and a study questionnaire. For ImmuneRACE Cohort 3, a participant was defined as recovered based on two consecutive negative NP/OP PCR tests, clearance by a healthcare professional, or resolution of symptoms. Each participant in the prospective study had whole blood, serum and a nasopharyngeal or oropharyngeal swab collected by mobile phlebotomists. Prospective study participants could optionally give additional blood draws and questionnaires over a roughly two-month period. Prospective study blood samples were shipped either frozen or at room temperature before DNA extraction.

This TCR derives from a young man who had recovered from COVID-19. Source material: PBMCs or T cells enriched from blood (not recorded which). The chain was built from TRBV25-1 and TRBJ2-7; TRBD1 is possibly the D segment (5 matching bases). The sequence in DNA is TGTGCCAGCAGTGGACAGCTACCCTACGAGCAGTACTTC. Translated, this is CASSGQLPYEQYF.